Here is one T cell receptor beta chain with its context. Clones were sequenced by immunoSEQ multiplex PCR, and TCRdb holds only the in-frame ones, with some missing. This sample yields 78,000 or so clones, of which more than 85% are seen a single time; roughly a tenth belongs to the top ten. This specimen comes from a study of OX40 agonist ivuxolimab in advanced cancers. The CDR3 has 13 amino acids. V was pared by 0 bases and J by 6 bases, with 10 bases between. Germline V gene sequence: CDR1 SGDLS, CDR2 YYNGEE. The sequence derives from an adult with an advanced solid tumor such as melanoma, head and neck, liver or kidney cancer. The chain carries TRBV9 and TRBJ2-7; tentatively, D is TRBD1 or TRBD2 (6 bases each). This specimen was CD4+ or CD8+ T cells sorted from blood, taken in a trial of the OX40 agonist ivuxolimab. In DNA form, the CDR3 reads TGTGCCAGCAGCGTAGGGGGGGACATCGAGCAGTACTTC. Its protein is CASSVGGDIEQYF.